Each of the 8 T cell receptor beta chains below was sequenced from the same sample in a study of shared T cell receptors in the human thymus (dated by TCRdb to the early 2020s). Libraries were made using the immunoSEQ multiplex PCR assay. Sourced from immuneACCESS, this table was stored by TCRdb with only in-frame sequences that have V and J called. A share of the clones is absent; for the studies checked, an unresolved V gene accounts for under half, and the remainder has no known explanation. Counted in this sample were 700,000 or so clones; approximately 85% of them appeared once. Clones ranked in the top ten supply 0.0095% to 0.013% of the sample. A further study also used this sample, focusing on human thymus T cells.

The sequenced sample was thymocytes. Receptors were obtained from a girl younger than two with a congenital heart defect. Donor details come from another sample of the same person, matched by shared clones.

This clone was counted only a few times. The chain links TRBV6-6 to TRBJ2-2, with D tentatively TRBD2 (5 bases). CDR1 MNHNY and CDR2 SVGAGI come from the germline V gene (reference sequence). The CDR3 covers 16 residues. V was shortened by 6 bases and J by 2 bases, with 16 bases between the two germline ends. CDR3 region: CASRNSSSGNTGELFF. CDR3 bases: TGTGCCAGCAGAAATTCCTCGAGCGGAAACACCGGGGAGCTGTTTTTT.

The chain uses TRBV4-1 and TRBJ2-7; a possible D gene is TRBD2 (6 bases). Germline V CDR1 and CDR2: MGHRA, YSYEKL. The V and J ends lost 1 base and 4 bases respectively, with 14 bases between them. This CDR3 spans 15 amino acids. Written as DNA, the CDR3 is TGCGCCAGCAGCCAAGGGCCCCTGGGGGGATACGAGCAGTACTTC. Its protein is CASSQGPLGGYEQYF.

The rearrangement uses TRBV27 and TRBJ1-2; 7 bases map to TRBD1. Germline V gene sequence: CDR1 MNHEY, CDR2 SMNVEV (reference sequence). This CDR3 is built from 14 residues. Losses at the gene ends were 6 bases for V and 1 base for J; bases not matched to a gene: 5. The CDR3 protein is CASRSGGGNYGYTF. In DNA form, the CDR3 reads TGTGCCAGCAGATCAGGGGGAGGTAACTATGGCTACACCTTC.

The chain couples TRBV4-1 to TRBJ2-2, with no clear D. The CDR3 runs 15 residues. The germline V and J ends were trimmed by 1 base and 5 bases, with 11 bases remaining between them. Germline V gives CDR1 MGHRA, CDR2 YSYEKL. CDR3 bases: TGCGCCAGCAGCCAAGTCACGGTAAAGACCGGGGAGCTGTTTTTT. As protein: CASSQVTVKTGELFF.

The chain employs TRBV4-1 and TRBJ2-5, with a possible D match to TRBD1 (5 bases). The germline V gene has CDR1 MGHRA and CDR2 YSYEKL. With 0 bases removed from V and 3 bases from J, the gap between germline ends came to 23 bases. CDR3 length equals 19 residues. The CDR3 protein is CASSQDERSTGQGEETQYF. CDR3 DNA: TGCGCCAGCAGCCAAGATGAGCGTAGTACAGGACAAGGAGAAGAGACCCAGTACTTC.

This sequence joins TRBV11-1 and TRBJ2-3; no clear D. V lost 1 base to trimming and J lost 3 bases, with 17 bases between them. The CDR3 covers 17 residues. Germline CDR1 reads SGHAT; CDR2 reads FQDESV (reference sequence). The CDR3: CASSLGSNSSPTDTQYF. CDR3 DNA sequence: TGTGCCAGCAGCTTAGGATCCAACAGCTCGCCGACAGATACGCAGTATTTT.

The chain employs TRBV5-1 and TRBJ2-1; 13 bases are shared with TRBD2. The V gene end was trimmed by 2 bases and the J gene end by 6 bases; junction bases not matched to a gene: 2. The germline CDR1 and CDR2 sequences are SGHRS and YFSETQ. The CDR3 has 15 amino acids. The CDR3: CASSLGLAGVNEQFF. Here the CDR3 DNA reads TGCGCCAGCAGCTTAGGACTAGCGGGGGTCAATGAGCAGTTCTTC.

CDR3 in amino acids: CASSGDRRGGANVLTF. CDR3 bases: TGCGCCAGCAGTGGGGACCGGCGGGGTGGGGCCAACGTCCTGACTTTC. The chain recombines TRBV10-2 with TRBJ2-6; possible D gene TRBD2, 6 bases. CDR1 and CDR2 from the germline V gene are WSHSY and SAAADI. The CDR3 is 16 amino acids. The V end was cut by 4 bases, the J end by 3 bases, with 13 bases between.